Below are 32 T cell receptor beta chains sequenced from a single sample in a study of blood T cell repertoires in COVID-19. Method: immunoSEQ multiplex PCR; TCRdb's copy keeps in-frame clones and lacks some. The sample has over 600,000 clones, 70% to 90% seen once. The sample comprised peripheral blood. All receptors come from a woman younger than 35 with acute or convalescent COVID-19.

This rearrangement joins TRBV5-1 to TRBJ2-3; D gene uncertain. V was clipped by 4 bases and J by 0 bases, with 6 bases between them. This CDR3 region has 13 residues. CDR1 SGHRS and CDR2 YFSETQ come from the germline V gene. The CDR3 spells CASSPPSTDTQYF. For the CDR3, the DNA is TGCGCCAGCAGCCCCCCTAGCACAGATACGCAGTATTTT.

J is TRBJ1-3 and V is TRBV30, with D perhaps matching TRBD1 (6 bases). CDR3 length: 17 amino acids. Trimming removed 6 bases at V and 0 bases at J, with 21 bases between. The germline gives CDR1 GTSNPN, CDR2 SVGIG (reference sequence). The CDR3 spells CACFVYRDTYSGNTIYF. The CDR3 DNA is TGTGCCTGCTTCGTATACCGGGACACTTACTCTGGAAACACCATATATTTT. The entire variable domain, with the rest obtained from reference TRBV30 and TRBJ1-3, is as follows: SQTIHQWPATLVQPVGSPLSLECTVEGTSNPNLYWYRQAAGRGLQLLFYSVGIGQISSEVPQNLSASRPQDRQFILSSKKLLLSDSGFYLCACFVYRDTYSGNTIYFGEGSWLTVV.

The chain has TRBV27 and TRBJ2-3; TRBD1 agrees at 8 bases. CDR1 is MNHEY, CDR2 SMNVEV, per germline (reference sequence). The J segment lost 4 bases and the V segment lost 5 bases, leaving 8 bases of the junction unmatched. The CDR3 sequence is 15 residues long. CDR3 coding DNA: TGTGCCAGCAGTCCGTGGGACAGGTTCTCAGATACGCAGTATTTT. Translated, it gives CASSPWDRFSDTQYF.

This sequence joins TRBV1 and TRBJ1-3; the table's D call TRBD1 went unverified against the DNA. TRBV1 is given as a pseudogene. The CDR3 loop spans 16 amino acids. The CDR3 bases are TGCACCAGCAGCCAGCGGGACAGATTCTCTGGAAACACCATATATTTT. It yields the protein CTSSQRDRFSGNTIYF.

This chain links TRBV4-1 with TRBJ1-1, with D hard to call. Trimming took off 0 bases at V and 0 bases at J, with 11 bases between the two ends. The length of the CDR3 is 16 residues. Germline CDR1 is MGHRA and CDR2 is YSYEKL. The CDR3 sequence: CASSQDRGALNTEAFF. The CDR3, as DNA: TGCGCCAGCAGCCAAGATCGGGGTGCACTGAACACTGAAGCTTTCTTT.

The chain carries TRBV6-2 or TRBV6-3 and TRBJ2-7; D gene uncertain. The CDR3 has 11 amino acids. Trimming cost V 5 bases and J 6 bases, with 8 bases left between them. Germline loops: CDR1 MNHEY, CDR2 SVGEGT. In nucleotides, the CDR3 is TGTGCCAGCAGTGCTATAATCGAGCAGTACTTC. Protein sequence: CASSAIIEQYF.

The V and J genes are TRBV4-1 and TRBJ2-7, with 7 bases aligning to TRBD1. The ends lost 1 base at V and 2 bases at J; junction bases unmatched: 11. Germline V lookup: CDR1 MGHRA, CDR2 YSYEKL. The CDR3 is 17 residues long. CDR3 sequence (DNA): TGCGCCAGCAGCCAAGGAGGTATTGGGACAGCGACCTACGAGCAGTACTTC. This encodes CASSQGGIGTATYEQYF.

This chain uses TRBV4-1 with TRBJ1-2; TRBD1 agrees at 8 bases. Germline lookup yields CDR1 MGHRA and CDR2 YSYEKL. Trimming at V came to 8 bases and at J to 8 bases, leaving 7 bases not matched to a gene. The CDR3 extends over 12 amino acids. In DNA, the CDR3 is TGCGCCAGCTTTCAGGGGGCGGGCGGCTACACCTTC. Its translation is CASFQGAGGYTF.

The chain links TRBV12-3 or TRBV12-4 to TRBJ1-1; D not certain. This CDR3 has 13 amino acids. Trimming pared 3 bases from V and 0 bases from J, leaving 5 bases between. The CDR3 loop is CASSFFMNTEAFF. The CDR3 bases are TGTGCCAGCAGTTTTTTCATGAACACTGAAGCTTTCTTT.

V usage is TRBV2 and J usage is TRBJ1-5; 12 nucleotides agree with TRBD1. Germline CDR1 and CDR2: SNHLY and FYNNEI. The CDR3 contains 17 residues. Trimming took 5 bases from V and 1 from J; bases not matched to a gene: 6. CDR3 bases: TGTGCCAGCAGTCCCGGGACAGGGGGCCTAAGCAATCAGCCCCAGCATTTT. It translates to CASSPGTGGLSNQPQHF.

The V call is TRBV7-4, the J call TRBJ2-4; 11 bases fit TRBD1. The germline CDR1 and CDR2 sequences are SGHVT and SQSDAQ. The ends lost 4 bases at V and 8 bases at J; junction bases unmatched: 13. This CDR3 comprises 17 residues. This chain's CDR3 is CASSSNPRDRGFDIQYF. DNA for the CDR3: TGTGCCAGCAGCTCCAACCCCCGGGACAGGGGGTTCGACATTCAGTACTTC.

J is TRBJ1-2 and V is TRBV11-2; D gene uncertain. Germline V gene lookup returns CDR1 SGHAT and CDR2 FQNNGV. The CDR3 length is 17 residues. V was trimmed by 1 base and J by 0 bases, leaving 15 bases between them. CDR3 sequence (DNA): TGTGCCAGCAGCTTAGGATCCTCCGGTTCGGCTAACTATGGCTACACCTTC. Translated: CASSLGSSGSANYGYTF.

On this clone itself: Other DNA sequences in this sample translate to the same CDR3. The chain uses TRBV6-5 and TRBJ1-2; TRBD1 is a possible D gene (5 bases). The CDR3 is 14 residues long. Trimming left V 5 bases short and J 4 bases short, with 14 bases between. Germline V gene lookup returns CDR1 MNHEY and CDR2 SVGAGI. The CDR3 loop is CASSRGAGGYGYTF. CDR3 coding DNA: TGTGCCAGCAGTCGCGGGGCGGGGGGCTATGGCTACACCTTC.

This clone was seen just once. This chain uses TRBV9 with TRBJ1-2; no reliable D call. Germline CDR1 is SGDLS and CDR2 is YYNGEE. The CDR3 sequence is 13 residues long. Trimming took off 0 bases at V and 6 bases at J, with 9 bases between the two ends. CDR3 DNA sequence: TGTGCCAGCAGCGTAGGGCAACGGGATGGCTACACCTTC. It codes for CASSVGQRDGYTF.

This rearrangement joins TRBV6-2 or TRBV6-3 to TRBJ1-1; weak D call: TRBD1 (5 bases). V was trimmed by 5 bases and J by 4 bases, leaving 17 bases between them. CDR3 length: 15 amino acids. The V gene's germline CDR1 is MNHEY and CDR2 SVGEGT. The CDR3 protein is CASSPGDSYLTEAFF. In nucleotides, the CDR3 is TGTGCCAGCAGTCCCGGGGACTCTTACCTCACTGAAGCTTTCTTT.

The chain uses TRBV21-1 and TRBJ2-4; the D call TRBD2 from the table was never checked on the DNA. TRBV21-1 is annotated as a pseudogene. The CDR3 runs to 15 residues. The CDR3, as DNA: TGTGCCAGCAGCAGCGGGGGTCGAGGCAAAAACATTCAGTACTTC. As protein: CASSSGGRGKNIQYF.

This clone appeared a single time. Other DNA sequences in this sample translate to the same CDR3. The chain links TRBV27 to TRBJ1-1; unclear D gene. The length of the CDR3 is 13 residues. Trimming pared 2 bases from V and 1 base from J, leaving 5 bases between. CDR1 is MNHEY, CDR2 SMNVEV, per germline (reference sequence). The CDR3 DNA reads TGTGCCAGCAGTTTAGGCGGGAACACTGAAGCTTTCTTT. Translated, it gives CASSLGGNTEAFF.

The chain recombines TRBV6-6 with TRBJ1-1; D remains ambiguous. V gave up 8 bases and J gave up 5 bases, with 12 bases separating them. The CDR3 has 12 amino acids. CDR1 MNHNY and CDR2 SVGAGI come from the germline V gene (reference sequence). CDR3 DNA sequence: TGTGCCAGCTCCAGCAGGAATACTGAAGCTTTCTTT. It specifies CASSSRNTEAFF.

The chain has TRBV5-1 and TRBJ2-3, with TRBD2 identical over 10 bases. This CDR3 comprises 15 residues. CDR1 SGHRS and CDR2 YFSETQ come from the germline V gene. V was clipped by 2 bases and J by 5 bases; unmatched bases: 5. The CDR3 spells CASSLPSGGIDTQYF. The CDR3 DNA sequence: TGCGCCAGCAGCTTACCTAGCGGGGGAATAGATACGCAGTATTTT.

The chain recombines TRBV4-1 with TRBJ1-2, with 7 bases fitting TRBD1. The CDR3 loop spans 17 amino acids. Germline lookup yields CDR1 MGHRA and CDR2 YSYEKL. V lost 3 bases, J lost 1 base, and 11 bases stayed unmatched. CDR3 DNA sequence: TGCGCCAGCAGCCAGCGGGACAGCTTTTTCCTTAACTATGGCTACACCTTC. Translating it yields CASSQRDSFFLNYGYTF.

The chain combines TRBV3-1 (or the pseudogene TRBV3-2) with TRBJ2-7, with D possibly matching TRBD2 (6 bases). Trimming left V 4 bases short and J 4 bases short, with 8 bases between. Per the germline V gene, CDR1 is LGHDT and CDR2 is YNNKEL (reference sequence). This CDR3 is built from 12 residues. The DNA for the CDR3 is TGTGCCAGCAGCCGGGGGGTTTACGAGCAGTACTTC. It specifies CASSRGVYEQYF.

The genes are TRBV5-6 and TRBJ1-2; 7 bases agree with TRBD1. CDR1 and CDR2 from the germline V gene are SGHDT and YYEEEE. The CDR3 has 15 amino acids. The junction had 12 bases not matched to a gene; V was cut back by 7 bases and J by 3 bases. The chain's CDR3 is CASRLGQVRYYGYTF. DNA of the CDR3: TGTGCCAGCCGACTCGGACAGGTCCGATACTATGGCTACACCTTC.

This clone was recorded once. The chain is built from TRBV2 and TRBJ2-3, with 8 bases matching TRBD2. Per germline, CDR1 SNHLY and CDR2 FYNNEI. The V segment lost 6 bases and the J segment 3 bases; nucleotides outside the gene matches: 11. The CDR3 spans 16 residues. CDR3 region: CASRYPPGLGTDTQYF. CDR3 DNA sequence: TGTGCCAGCAGATACCCACCGGGACTAGGAACAGATACGCAGTATTTT.

This clone was recorded once. The V call is TRBV27, the J call TRBJ1-1; 8 bases line up with TRBD1. Unmatched junction bases numbered 10, after V lost 7 bases and J lost 3 bases. The CDR3 consists of 15 residues. Germline-derived CDR1 and CDR2 are MNHEY and SMNVEV (reference sequence). CDR3 protein: CASNPGGQGYTEAFF. In DNA, the CDR3 is TGTGCCAGCAATCCAGGAGGACAGGGATACACTGAAGCTTTCTTT.

The chain uses TRBV27 and TRBJ1-5; 9 bases match TRBD1. This CDR3 region has 15 residues. The J segment lost 3 bases and the V segment lost 6 bases, leaving 6 bases of the junction unmatched. Germline CDR1 is MNHEY and CDR2 is SMNVEV (reference sequence). This CDR3 is CASSWTGAFNQPQHF. The CDR3 DNA reads TGTGCCAGCAGCTGGACAGGGGCCTTCAATCAGCCCCAGCATTTT.

The chain employs TRBV27 and TRBJ1-1; D gene uncertain. V lost 6 bases and J 7 bases, leaving 15 bases between the germline ends. This CDR3 region has 13 residues. Looked up from germline, CDR1 is MNHEY and CDR2 is SMNVEV (reference sequence). CDR3 DNA sequence: TGTGCCAGCAGCGCACCGGGATTCTATGAAGCTTTCTTT. Encoded protein: CASSAPGFYEAFF.

This chain joins TRBV7-8 and TRBJ1-4; a possible D gene is TRBD1 (5 bases). The length of the CDR3 is 17 residues. Trimming shortened V by 5 bases and J by 7 bases, and 23 bases separated the two germline ends. Looked up from germline, CDR1 is SGHVS and CDR2 is FQNEAQ. Here the CDR3 DNA reads TGTGCCAGCAGCCAAAATAGGGTGGGGGGAAGAGGTGAAAAACTGTTTTTT. Translation gives CASSQNRVGGRGEKLFF.

V and J are TRBV6-5 and TRBJ2-7, with a possible D match to TRBD2 (6 bases). The V and J ends lost 7 bases and 0 bases respectively, with 13 bases between them. Germline V gene sequence: CDR1 MNHEY, CDR2 SVGAGI. The CDR3 covers 14 residues. The CDR3 nucleotides read TGTGCCAGCAAACGGGGGAGCCTCTCCTACGAGCAGTACTTC. Protein product: CASKRGSLSYEQYF.

The genes are TRBV7-2 and TRBJ2-3; D uncertain. Trimming pared 3 bases from V and 6 bases from J, leaving 7 bases between. This CDR3 is built from 12 residues. Germline CDR1 SGHTA, CDR2 FQGNSA. The CDR3 nucleotides read TGTGCCAGCAGCTTTCCCTTGGATACGCAGTATTTT. This gives the protein CASSFPLDTQYF.

V usage is TRBV18 and J usage is TRBJ1-5; D is ambiguous. Germline CDR1 reads KGHSH; CDR2 reads LQKENI. Trimming shortened V by 6 bases and J by 7 bases, and 22 bases separated the two germline ends. CDR3 length: 16 amino acids. The CDR3 protein is CASSLRVGREAQPQHF. In DNA form, the CDR3 reads TGTGCCAGCTCCCTCCGCGTAGGGAGAGAGGCCCAGCCCCAGCATTTT.

This chain uses TRBV20-1 with TRBJ1-2, with D unclear. Trimming shortened V by 3 bases and J by 2 bases, and 7 bases separated the two germline ends. Germline V gene sequence: CDR1 DFQATT, CDR2 SNEGSKA (reference sequence). CDR3 length: 12 residues. Here the CDR3 reads CSASRQNYGYTF. In DNA form, the CDR3 reads TGCAGTGCTAGTCGCCAGAACTATGGCTACACCTTC.

The chain employs TRBV4-3 and TRBJ2-3; perhaps TRBD2 as D (6 bases). V lost 1 base, J lost 2 bases, and 7 bases lay in between. Germline V gives CDR1 LGHNA, CDR2 YSLEER. The CDR3 runs 14 residues. The CDR3 sequence is CASSQGTNTDTQYF. The CDR3 coding sequence is TGCGCCAGCAGCCAAGGGACTAACACAGATACGCAGTATTTT.